This T cell receptor (beta chain) originates from a study of a mutant IDH1 vaccine in newly diagnosed glioma. At the level of the study: Once 4-6 weeks had passed after radiotherapy alone, vaccination started, or it started with temozolomide cycles. Of the patients given treatment, approximately 60% were male and 37.5% were female, and a mean age of roughly 40 years was recorded. Study results and limitations: A vaccine-induced immune response developed in roughly 95% of the patients.

Time point meaning: week 35, safety follow-up. Mutant IDH1 20-mer peptide, at 300 ug, made up each vaccine dose, with topical imiquimod. Worth noting for this clone: What it binds is unknown.

The CDR3 sequence is 13 residues long. Germline CDR1 MNHEY, CDR2 SVGAGI. Trimming took off 8 bases at V and 1 base at J, with 9 bases between the two ends. Sequencing was performed with immunoSEQ multiplex PCR; in TCRdb, only in-frame clones are kept and a portion is missing. The sample contains some 57,000 clones, around four fifths of which appear only once. This TCR came from a woman aged 18-30 years with glioma. This material consisted of PBMCs, taken from a glioma patient whose treatment included an IDH1 peptide vaccine. The J gene is TRBJ2-1, the V gene TRBV6-5, with D unresolved. The chain's CDR3 is CASSVGSYNEQFF. Written as DNA, the CDR3 is TGTGCCAGCTCTGTGGGGTCCTACAATGAGCAGTTCTTC.